The entry that follows covers one TCR beta chain sequence. No cognate antigen has been identified for it. No base quality values were provided; no much bigger clone lies one nucleotide off. The CDR3 regions of human TCRbeta chains were analyzed by immunosequencing. The study's own analysis went as follows. Repertoire TCRs were checked for matches against a reference library of SARS-CoV-2-specific TCRs that had been generated using the MIRA antigen-specificity platform. Breadth was defined as the fraction of unique TCRs that were SARS-CoV-2-associated. Depth was defined as the fraction of total T cells that were SARS-CoV-2-associated. Using the MIRA data, each spike-specific TCR was mapped to the spike region that the TCR reacts to and placed in a CD4 or CD8 class. Log10-transformed breadth and depth values were compared by one-way ANOVA with Sidak's multiple comparisons tests. TCRdb mirrors the immuneACCESS table, restricted to in-frame sequences. Some clones are absent from its copies; in checked studies, under half trace to an unresolved V gene, and the reason for the others is unknown. V and J calls and clone size follow that table, whereas D and trimming were derived from the DNA. Across this sample there are approximately 150,000 clones, with 80% to 90% seen only once. The ten largest clones capture 2.9% of the sample.

The CDR3 runs 14 residues from the cysteine to the phenylalanine. Only the CDR3 region is kept as DNA, spanning 42 bases read in frame from base 1. The germline V gene specifies SGHRS as CDR1 and YFSETQ as CDR2. Trimming takes 4 bases off V and 5 bases off J; junction bases not matched to a gene: 5. Interpreted using the paper, the time point label stands for: baseline before first vaccination. The vaccinee samples were drawn from two UK trials, COV001 and COV002, one of which was a single-blind randomized controlled phase 2/3 trial testing AZD1222 (ChAdOx1 nCoV-19) in healthy adults. Trial participant PBMC samples were collected at day 0 and day 28 after the second dose for TCRbeta chain sequencing. The data originate from a study of T cell responses to AZD1222 COVID-19 vaccine (dated by TCRdb to the early 2020s). In the study overall: AZD1222 recipients given second doses at about 4 weeks or at about 12 weeks were pooled, since spike-specific TCR depth and breadth were not found to differ between the two schedules. TCR sequencing covered roughly 230 trial participants: 207 given two doses of AZD1222 and 26 given two doses of MenACWY control vaccine. Trial participants were enrolled by age into 18-55, 56-69 and 70-plus year subgroups, with around 150, 28 and 57 TCR-sequenced participants respectively. The research as a whole found: Because no day 14 peak-response samples were available, repertoires were characterized only after the peak T cell response. Participants were mostly white British, with more females than males. The authors suggested clonal diversity may have been underestimated. CD4 TCRs associated with the vaccine covered the entire spike protein, and the dominant responses were in regions 160-218 and 743-854. A significant rise in spike-specific TCR breadth and depth was observed after two AZD1222 doses relative to day 0 and relative to MenACWY recipients. Only five or six AZD1222 recipients were SARS-CoV-2 seropositive at baseline, limiting conclusions about previously exposed vaccinees. Reportedly, almost half of the unique spike-specific TCRs recognized epitopes lying outside the regions that are mutated in the B.1.351 and B.1.1.7 variants. In the small 56-69-year group, the increase in depth fell short of significance, most likely because of low power.

This sample comprised peripheral blood, obtained on day 0 of AZD1222 vaccination. The chain joins TRBV5-1 to TRBJ2-5, with 10 bases in between that match TRBD1. This receptor was taken from an adult in good health. The CDR3: CASSATGGLETQYF. The nucleotides are TGCGCCAGCAGCGCGACAGGGGGCCTGGAGACCCAGTACTTC.